This TCR beta chain was recovered during a study of vaccination and CD4 T cells after COVID-19. Regarding treatment: 10-day PBMC culture with coronavirus spike peptide pools or control peptides (ViraFEST assay). On this clonotype itself: Its specificity is unknown.

V was trimmed by 6 bases and J by 4 bases, leaving 17 bases between them. Germline V CDR1 and CDR2: DFQATT, SNEGSKA (reference sequence). There are 14 residues in the CDR3. Sequence data for DNA of cultured CD4+ T cells were generated by the Oncomine TCR Beta short-read assay. Once CD4+ T cells had been cultured, genomic DNA was extracted from them. TCRdb used MiXCR to reprocess the PCR reads, holding one entry per CDR3 protein. The sample carries about 14,000 distinct CDR3 sequences, about three fifths recorded once. The specimen was CD4+ T cells from blood, cultured in vitro. The sequence derives from a human donor who had recovered from COVID-19. The chain employs TRBV20-1 and TRBJ2-3, with D perhaps TRBD1 or TRBD2 (5 bases each). The CDR3 sequence: CSARDPDLPDTQYF. The CDR3 DNA reads TGCAGTGCCCGGGACCCCGACCTCCCAGATACGCAGTATTTT.